This T cell receptor (beta chain) was sequenced during a study of technical replicates of blood from a handful of donors. TCRdb keeps only in-frame clones here, not all; method: immunoSEQ multiplex PCR. The data show 68,000 or so clones, roughly 97% seen once. J gave up 6 bases and V 3 bases, and 2 bases lay outside the gene matches. The CDR3 length is 14 residues. Germline V gives CDR1 KGHSH, CDR2 LQKENI. The sequenced sample was T cells isolated from PBMCs. This rearrangement joins TRBV18 to TRBJ1-5; 10 bases agree with TRBD1. This TCR was recovered from a human donor in good health. The CDR3 sequence: CASSPGQGFQPQHF. The CDR3 DNA is TGTGCCAGCTCACCGGGACAGGGGTTTCAGCCCCAGCATTTT.